This entry features one TCR beta chain sequence. The antigen remains undetermined. This record belongs to a study of blood T cells in healthy people across ages. The germline V gene has CDR1 MNHEY and CDR2 SVGAGI. This CDR3 region has 11 residues. The germline V and J ends were trimmed by 10 bases and 4 bases, with 10 bases remaining between them. Through a sample-barcoded 5' primer and a J-beta primer mix, a second PCR was run for roughly 7 to 11 cycles. MiXCR, run by TCRdb on the 5' RACE reads, gives a single entry per CDR3 protein. The sample yields about 1.6 million distinct CDR3 sequences, 34% seen once. Study findings and constraints: Diversity estimates from one million T cells were considered underestimates.

The specimen sequenced was blood. J is TRBJ2-5 and V is TRBV6-5; no clear D. This TCR derives from a woman under 40 in good health. Written as DNA, the CDR3 is TGTGCCACCCGAAGGTCAGAGACCCAGTACTTC. Translation: CATRRSETQYF.